The 8 T cell receptor beta chains listed next were all sequenced from one sample in a study of T cells in localized non-small cell lung cancer. Clones were sequenced by immunoSEQ multiplex PCR, and TCRdb holds only the in-frame ones, with some missing. The sample lists over 2,500 clones, roughly 32% occurring once. The sequences come from lung tumor tissue, collected before any cancer treatment. The receptor set was obtained from an older female donor with stage I lung adenocarcinoma.

This clone is labeled large (0.1 to 1%). The chain combines TRBV28 with TRBJ1-1; D gene ambiguous. The germline CDR1 and CDR2 sequences are MDHEN and SYDVKM. The CDR3 length is 13 residues. The ends were cut back, 5 bases at V and 8 bases at J, with 15 bases in the middle. The CDR3 sequence: CASSPTPTGEAFF. CDR3 in DNA: TGTGCCAGCAGTCCCACCCCGACCGGAGAAGCTTTCTTT.

The chain links TRBV6-8 to TRBJ1-6; D is unresolved. Germline V gene data show CDR1 as MNHGY and CDR2 as SAAAGT. Trimming left V 0 bases short and J 13 bases short, with 7 bases between. The CDR3 is 12 amino acids. The CDR3 DNA follows: TGTGCCAGCAGTTACTCAGACGGGCCCCTCCACTTT. Its translation is CASSYSDGPLHF.

The chain carries TRBV30 and TRBJ2-7; 12 nucleotides line up with TRBD2. This CDR3 region has 13 residues. CDR1 and CDR2 from the germline V gene are GTSNPN and SVGIG (reference sequence). V gave up 7 bases and J gave up 2 bases; unmatched junction bases: 3. The CDR3 loop is CASTSGGTYEQYF. The DNA for the CDR3 is TGTGCCTCAACTAGCGGGGGGACCTACGAGCAGTACTTC.

V is TRBV28 and J is TRBJ1-1; no firm D call. Per the germline V gene, CDR1 is MDHEN and CDR2 is SYDVKM. The CDR3 extends over 13 amino acids. Trimming cost V 2 bases and J 6 bases, with 10 bases left between them. The CDR3 sequence: CASSLPGRPEAFF. The CDR3 DNA reads as TGTGCCAGCAGTTTACCCGGTAGGCCTGAAGCTTTCTTT.

The V and J genes are TRBV11-3 and TRBJ2-1, with TRBD2 matching 9 bases. Germline CDR1 SGHNT, CDR2 YENEEA. This CDR3 is built from 15 residues. Trimming at V came to 3 bases and at J to 8 bases, leaving 8 bases not matched to a gene. The CDR3 DNA sequence: TGTGCCAGCAGCTTCAGTAGCGGGAGACAGGATGAGCAGTTCTTC. Translation gives CASSFSSGRQDEQFF.

This clone was observed a single time. V is TRBV5-1 and J is TRBJ2-5; 8 positions agree with TRBD2. This CDR3 contains 14 residues. The germline gives CDR1 SGHRS, CDR2 YFSETQ. V gave up 6 bases and J gave up 4 bases; unmatched junction bases: 8. The CDR3 nucleotides are TGCGCCAGCAACCCCGGGGGGGGCAGAGAGACCCAGTACTTC. It yields the protein CASNPGGGRETQYF.

The chain joins TRBV11-3 to TRBJ1-2, with a tentative D call TRBD1 (6 bases). The V gene lost 4 bases and the J gene lost 0 bases, with 12 bases spanning the gap. The V gene's germline CDR1 is SGHNT and CDR2 YENEEA. The CDR3 sequence is 15 residues long. This CDR3 reads CASSSYDRTNYGYTF. In DNA, the CDR3 is TGTGCCAGCAGCTCCTACGACAGGACTAACTATGGCTACACCTTC.

This clone is classed as medium-sized. The chain uses TRBV11-3 and TRBJ2-7; TRBD1 matches at 12 bases. The CDR3 extends over 15 amino acids. Trimming cost V 3 bases and J 4 bases; bases outside gene matches: 4. The germline V gene encodes CDR1 SGHNT and CDR2 YENEEA. The CDR3 bases are TGTGCCAGCAGCTTCGGGACAGGGGGCAGTTACGAGCAGTACTTC. Protein sequence: CASSFGTGGSYEQYF.